This TCR beta chain was identified in a study of CD8 T cells in Susac syndrome. The germline CDR1 and CDR2 sequences are MNHNY and SVGAGI (reference sequence). V trimming: 6 bases; J trimming: 11 bases; junction bases outside the gene matches: 5. This CDR3 is 11 amino acids long. A quantity of roughly 0.5 to 1 ug RNA underwent reverse transcription using random hexamers. One entry per CDR3 protein, called by TCRdb with MiXCR from the immunoSEQ multiplex PCR reads. The sample shows some 140,000 distinct CDR3 sequences, around 93% of them seen only once. Isolation of CD8+ and CD4+ T cells was performed negatively, whereas enrichment of TEMRA cells was done by FACS.

The V and J genes are TRBV6-6 and TRBJ1-2, with 8 bases matching TRBD1. This TCR was sampled from a human donor with Susac syndrome. Sequenced sample: CD8+ T cells from PBMCs. CDR3 DNA sequence: TGTGCCAGCAGCCAGACAGGGGAGTACACCTTC. This gives the protein CASSQTGEYTF.